This T cell receptor (beta chain) was documented in a study of blood T cells in healthy people across ages. The CDR3 length is 15 residues. Germline loops: CDR1 SGHRS, CDR2 YFSETQ. V trimming: 4 bases; J trimming: 6 bases; junction bases outside the gene matches: 5. A J-beta primer mix and a sample-barcoded 5' primer were used in a second PCR of roughly 7 to 12 cycles. TCRdb re-analysed the 5' RACE reads in MiXCR, keeping a single row per CDR3 protein. This table has 900,000 to 950,000 distinct CDR3 sequences, 25% to 30% appearing once. This clonotype has a handful of counts. These sequences were also reported in another study, on T cells of mothers and their children. Per that paper: Nine systemically healthy Caucasian donors: three mothers, six children.

Sequenced input: blood. The sequence derives from a woman aged 40 to 50 in good health. The genes are TRBV5-1 and TRBJ1-4, with 11 bases lining up with TRBD1. The DNA of the CDR3 is TGCGCCAGCAGCCGGACAGGGGGCAAAGATGAAAAACTGTTTTTT. Translation: CASSRTGGKDEKLFF.